The entry that follows covers one T cell receptor beta chain sequence. Cells sorted as Tregs were CD4+, CD25+ and CD127-/low. MiXCR, applied by TCRdb to the 5' RACE reads, yields one record per CDR3 protein. The data hold tens of thousands of distinct CDR3 sequences, with less than 30% observed a single time. The receptor's source is a female donor with breast cancer. Sequencing was performed on tumor-infiltrating Tregs sorted from the breast tumor.

The CDR3 spells CATSDNRGLGGYTF. The CDR3 nucleotides are TGTGCCACCAGTGACAACAGGGGGTTGGGTGGCTACACCTTC. The V call is TRBV24-1, the J call TRBJ1-2; the match to TRBD1 covers 8 bases. The CDR3 has 14 residues. The V gene end was trimmed by 4 bases and the J gene end by 7 bases; junction bases not matched to a gene: 7. Germline CDR1 reads KGHDR; CDR2 reads SFDVKD.